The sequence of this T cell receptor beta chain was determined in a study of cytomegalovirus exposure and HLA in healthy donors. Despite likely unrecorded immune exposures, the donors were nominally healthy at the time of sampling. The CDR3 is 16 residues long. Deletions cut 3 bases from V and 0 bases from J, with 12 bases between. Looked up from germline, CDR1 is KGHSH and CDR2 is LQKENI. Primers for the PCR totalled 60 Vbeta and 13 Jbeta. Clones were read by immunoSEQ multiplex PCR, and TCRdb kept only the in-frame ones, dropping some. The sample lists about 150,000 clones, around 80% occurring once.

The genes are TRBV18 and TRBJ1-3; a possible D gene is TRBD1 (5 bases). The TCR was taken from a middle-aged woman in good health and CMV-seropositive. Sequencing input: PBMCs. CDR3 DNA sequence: TGTGCCAGCTCACCGGAGACAGTCTTCTCTGGAAACACCATATATTTT. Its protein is CASSPETVFSGNTIYF.